Detailed here is one TCR beta chain. Germline V gives CDR1 WNHNN, CDR2 SYGVQD (reference sequence). V lost 4 bases and J lost 1; bases outside the gene matches: 2. This CDR3 region has 16 residues. The sample comes from a study of blood T cell repertoires in COVID-19. Study information: There were acute and convalescent COVID-19 samples, and they came from the United States, Italy and Spain. PBMCs, B-cell-depleted T cells, or T cells provided the cDNA or gDNA that made up the material.

Generated by immunoSEQ multiplex PCR, the TCRdb table keeps only in-frame clones and is missing some. This repertoire shows about 200,000 clones, almost 85% found once; its top ten account for about 8%. This receptor was identified in a woman aged 50 to 65 with active or convalescent COVID-19. Material for sequencing was peripheral blood. The J gene is TRBJ2-5, the V gene TRBV10-1; TRBD2 matches 14 bases. CDR3 coding DNA: TGCGCCAGCAGTGGGGGACTAGCGGGGGTCCAAGAGACCCAGTACTTC. Its protein product is CASSGGLAGVQETQYF.